The sequence of this T cell receptor beta chain was determined in a study of CD8 T cells in Susac syndrome. An input of roughly 0.5 to 1 ug of RNA was subjected to reverse transcription using random hexamers. Across 54 Vbeta and 13 Jbeta, immunoSEQ multiplex PCR amplified TCR beta CDR3. TCRdb recomputed calls from the immunoSEQ multiplex PCR reads with MiXCR, one row per CDR3 protein. The table includes 150,000 to 200,000 distinct CDR3 sequences, 90% to 95% detected once. J gave up 2 bases and V 5 bases, and 8 bases lay outside the gene matches. Germline CDR1 reads SEHNR; CDR2 reads FQNEAQ (reference sequence). CDR3 length: 15 amino acids.

Material: CD4+ T cells from PBMCs. This TCR was sampled from a human donor with Susac syndrome. This chain uses TRBV7-9 with TRBJ2-7; 8 positions match TRBD1. This CDR3 is CASSPSQGVTYEQYF. CDR3 DNA: TGTGCCAGCAGCCCATCACAGGGGGTAACCTACGAGCAGTACTTC.